Included here is one TCR beta chain sequence, with context. Antigen unknown. This specimen comes from a study of T-cell memory formation after mild COVID-19. Whole-study findings and limits: Pre-infection memory held some responding clones, suggesting pre-existing cross-reactive T cells responded.

The CDR3 is made up of 13 amino acids. V shed 3 bases, J shed 6 bases, and the junction held 3 bases outside the gene matches. CDR1 and CDR2 (germline): SQVTM, ANQGSEA. From the 5' RACE reads, TCRdb called clonotypes with MiXCR, one entry per CDR3 protein. The sample shows 300,000 to 350,000 distinct CDR3 sequences, roughly an eighth of them seen only once. The chain uses TRBV29-1 and TRBJ1-2, with 11 bases matching TRBD1. This clonotype was sampled from a man younger than 35 who had mild COVID-19 (a few samples of this study predate the infection). Cell type and time point are not known. The material sequenced was PBMCs or a T cell subset sorted from them (not recorded which). The CDR3 region is CSVDGQGANGYTF. The CDR3 coding sequence is TGCAGCGTTGACGGACAGGGGGCAAATGGCTACACCTTC.